The T cell receptor (beta chain) described here comes from a study of early T cells in non-severe SARS-CoV-2 infection. Study findings and constraints: Clonotype matching in VDJdb favored anti-spike CD8 responses and did not capture private and CD4 specificities.

This clonotype showed up many times. Its target is unknown. Attachment of unique molecular identifiers to individual cDNA molecules was performed. TCRdb called the 5' RACE reads again in MiXCR, with one record for every CDR3 protein. The table lists about 80,000 distinct CDR3 sequences, 10% to 15% of them singletons. Germline CDR1 is SGDLS and CDR2 is YYNGEE. Trimming shortened V by 7 bases and J by 0 bases, and 13 bases separated the two germline ends. There are 14 residues in the CDR3. The input for sequencing was whole blood, taken at baseline. The clonotype comes from an adult who was a healthcare worker with PCR-confirmed SARS-CoV-2 infection or an uninfected control (not recorded which). The donor label of this sample is uncertain. V usage is TRBV9 and J usage is TRBJ1-1, with D possibly being TRBD1 (5 bases). The CDR3 reads CASGALEVNTEAFF. CDR3 in DNA: TGTGCCAGCGGGGCCCTAGAGGTGAACACTGAAGCTTTCTTT.